One sample yielded the 2 T cell receptor beta chains listed below, sequenced in a study of spatial heterogeneity in lung cancer. TCRdb processed the 5' RACE reads anew with MiXCR; each CDR3 protein has one entry. The sample consists of about 800 distinct CDR3 sequences, over 9.5% of them appearing once. The time point here: sample taken at primary tumor resection. The antigens these receptors bind are not known. Overall study results and limits: Expanded alpha and beta TCR counts within tumors tracked tumor mutation counts.

The sample here was lung tumor tissue, taken at surgery. The receptors stem from a male donor with early-stage non-small cell lung cancer.

Judged by abundance, this clonotype is medium-sized (0.01 to 0.1%). A read error may account for a junction end that differs from germline. The library was designed around alpha chains, so this beta chain is a stray read whose abundance carries little weight. The CDR3: CASTEGIHSYEQYF. CDR3 bases: TGTGCCAGCACTGAAGGGATCCACTCCTACGAGCAGTACTTC. V and J are TRBV2 and TRBJ2-7; D call uncertain. CDR3 length: 14 amino acids. Germline values: CDR1 SNHLY, CDR2 FYNNEI.

Worth noting for this clonotype: As an off-target read in a library built for alpha chains, this beta chain has a frequency of little significance. The chain combines TRBV12-3 or TRBV12-4 with TRBJ2-7; 7 positions match TRBD1. The CDR3 sequence is 15 residues long. V lost 5 bases, J lost 0 bases, and 7 bases stayed unmatched. CDR3: CASSLRDSVSYEQYF. The CDR3 DNA sequence: TGTGCCAGCAGTCTACGGGACAGCGTCTCCTACGAGCAGTACTTC.